This T cell receptor (beta chain) was captured by sequencing in a study of T cells after yellow fever vaccination. Trimming shortened V by 9 bases and J by 3 bases, and 27 bases separated the two germline ends. CDR3 size: 17 residues. Study-wide results and limits: Subsequent booster samples again held most clones from primary vaccination (just under 98% CD4, 85% to 90% CD8).

The sample holds a few counts of this clonotype. Antigen: not known. MiXCR was run by TCRdb on the 5' RACE reads, yielding one entry per CDR3 protein. Found here are about 220,000 distinct CDR3 sequences, over 6.5% of them singletons; the top ten hold roughly 1%. Source: CD4+ T cells sorted from PBMCs, taken on the day of the yellow fever booster vaccination. V and J are TRBV23-1 and TRBJ2-7; possibly TRBD1 for D (5 bases). TRBV23-1 is given ORF status, its function remaining uncertain. The receptor was isolated from a man aged 25 to 40 who received the YFV17D yellow fever vaccine. The CDR3 spells CARNNGRVTDVGYEQYF. DNA of the CDR3: TGCGCCAGGAACAACGGCAGGGTAACTGATGTAGGCTACGAGCAGTACTTC.